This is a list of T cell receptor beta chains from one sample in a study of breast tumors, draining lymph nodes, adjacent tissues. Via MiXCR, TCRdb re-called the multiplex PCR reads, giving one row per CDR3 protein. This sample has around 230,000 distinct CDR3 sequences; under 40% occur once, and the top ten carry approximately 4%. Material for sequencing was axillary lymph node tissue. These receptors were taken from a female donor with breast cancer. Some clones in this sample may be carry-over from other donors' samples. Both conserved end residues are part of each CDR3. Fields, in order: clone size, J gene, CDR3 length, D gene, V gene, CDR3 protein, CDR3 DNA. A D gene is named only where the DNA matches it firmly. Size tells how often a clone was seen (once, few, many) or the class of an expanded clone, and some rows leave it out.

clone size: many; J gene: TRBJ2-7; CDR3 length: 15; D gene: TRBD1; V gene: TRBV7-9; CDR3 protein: CASSVPGQGTYEQYF; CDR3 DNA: TGTGCCAGCAGCGTCCCGGGACAGGGGACCTACGAGCAGTACTTC
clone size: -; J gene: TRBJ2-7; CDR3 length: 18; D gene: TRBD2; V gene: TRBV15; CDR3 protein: CATSSGPSGGARTYEQYF; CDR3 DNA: TGTGCCACCAGCAGCGGTCCTAGCGGGGGGGCCAGGACCTACGAGCAGTACTTC
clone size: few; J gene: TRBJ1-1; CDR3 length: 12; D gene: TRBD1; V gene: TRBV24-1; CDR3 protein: CATSLTGFEAFF; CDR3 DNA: TGTGCCACCAGTTTGACAGGGTTTGAAGCTTTCTTT
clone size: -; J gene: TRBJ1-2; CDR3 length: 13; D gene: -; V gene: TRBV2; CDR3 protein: CASSDDIEYGYTF; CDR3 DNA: TGTGCCAGCAGTGACGACATTGAGTATGGCTACACCTTC
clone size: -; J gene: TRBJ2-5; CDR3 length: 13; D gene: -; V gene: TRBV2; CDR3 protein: CARDRLDRETQYF; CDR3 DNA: TGTGCTAGAGATCGACTCGACAGGGAGACCCAGTACTTC
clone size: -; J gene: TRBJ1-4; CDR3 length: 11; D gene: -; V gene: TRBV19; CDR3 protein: CASRRGGKLFF; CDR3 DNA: TGTGCCAGTAGGAGGGGAGGTAAACTGTTTTTT
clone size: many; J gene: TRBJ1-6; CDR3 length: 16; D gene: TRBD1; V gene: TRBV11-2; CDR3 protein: CASSLFGTGYNSPLHF; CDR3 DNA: TGTGCCAGCAGCTTATTCGGGACAGGGTATAATTCACCCCTCCACTTT
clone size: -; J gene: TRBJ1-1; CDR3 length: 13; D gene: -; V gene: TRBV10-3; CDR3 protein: CASVGDPLTEAFF; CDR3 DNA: TGTGCCTCCGTGGGCGACCCTCTCACTGAAGCTTTCTTT
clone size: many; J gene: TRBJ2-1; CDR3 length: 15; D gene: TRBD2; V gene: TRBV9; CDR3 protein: CASSVVPAGYNEQFF; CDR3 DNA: TGTGCCAGCAGCGTAGTCCCAGCGGGGTACAATGAGCAGTTCTTC
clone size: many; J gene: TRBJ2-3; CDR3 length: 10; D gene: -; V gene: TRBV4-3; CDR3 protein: CANTGKTQYF; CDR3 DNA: TGCGCCAACACAGGGAAGACGCAGTATTTT
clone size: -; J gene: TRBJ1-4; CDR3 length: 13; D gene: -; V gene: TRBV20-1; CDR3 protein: CSARALEDETLFF; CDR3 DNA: TGCAGTGCTAGAGCCCTTGAGGACGAAACGCTGTTTTTT
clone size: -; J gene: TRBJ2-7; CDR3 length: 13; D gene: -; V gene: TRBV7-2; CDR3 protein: CASSWGYSYEQYF; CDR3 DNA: TGTGCCAGCAGCTGGGGATATTCCTACGAGCAGTACTTC
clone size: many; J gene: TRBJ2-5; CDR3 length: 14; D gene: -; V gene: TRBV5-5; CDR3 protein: CASSLWGRFETQYF; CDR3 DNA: TGTGCCAGCAGCTTATGGGGCAGGTTCGAGACCCAGTACTTC
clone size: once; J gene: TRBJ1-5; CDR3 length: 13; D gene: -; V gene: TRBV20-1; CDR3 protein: CSARQRGQYNEHF; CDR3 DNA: TGCAGTGCTAGGCAGCGGGGCCAATACAATGAGCATTTT
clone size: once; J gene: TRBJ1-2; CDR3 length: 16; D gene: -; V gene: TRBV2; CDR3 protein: CASSSPRDNLNYGYTF; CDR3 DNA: TGTGCCAGCAGTTCTCCCAGGGACAACCTAAACTATGGCTACACCTTC
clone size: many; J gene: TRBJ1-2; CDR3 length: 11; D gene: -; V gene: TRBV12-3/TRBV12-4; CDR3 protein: CASSSPWGYTF; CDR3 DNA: TGTGCCAGCAGTTCCCCGTGGGGCTACACCTTC
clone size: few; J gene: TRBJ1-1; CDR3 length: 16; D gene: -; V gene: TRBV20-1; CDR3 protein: CSAIGSARVLNTEAFF; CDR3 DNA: TGCAGTGCTATAGGTTCAGCAAGAGTCCTGAACACTGAAGCTTTCTTT
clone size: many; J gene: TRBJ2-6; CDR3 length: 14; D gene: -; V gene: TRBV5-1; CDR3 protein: CASSLGSGANVLTF; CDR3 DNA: TGTGCCAGCAGTTTGGGCTCTGGGGCCAACGTCCTGACTTTC
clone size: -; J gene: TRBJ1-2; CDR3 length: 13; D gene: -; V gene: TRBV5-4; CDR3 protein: CASSLGVSGSYTF; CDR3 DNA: TGTGCCAGCAGCTTGGGGGTTAGCGGGAGCTACACCTTC
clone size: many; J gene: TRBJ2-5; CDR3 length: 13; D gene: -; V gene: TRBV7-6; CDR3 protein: CASSLQGKETQYF; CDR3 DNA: TGTGCCAGCAGCTTACAAGGGAAAGAGACCCAGTACTTC
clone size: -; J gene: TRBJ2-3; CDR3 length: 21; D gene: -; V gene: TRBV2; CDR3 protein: CASAAGYNSNQPQSSTDTQYF; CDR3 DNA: TGTGCCAGCGCTGCGGGTTATAACAGCAATCAGCCCCAGAGTAGCACAGATACGCAGTATTTT
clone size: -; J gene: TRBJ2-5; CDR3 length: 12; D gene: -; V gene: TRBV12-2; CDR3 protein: CASRYLRETQYF; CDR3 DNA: TGTGCAAGTCGCTACCTGAGGGAGACCCAGTACTTC
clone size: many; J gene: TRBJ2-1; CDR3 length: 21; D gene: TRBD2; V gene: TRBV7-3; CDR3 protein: CASSSPGTSGAPGGSYNEQFF; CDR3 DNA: TGTGCCAGCAGCTCACCCGGGACTAGCGGGGCGCCAGGGGGCTCCTACAATGAGCAGTTCTTC
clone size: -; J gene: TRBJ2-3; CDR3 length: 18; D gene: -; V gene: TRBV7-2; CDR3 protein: CASSSTGSAGHSTHTQYF; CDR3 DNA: TGTGCCAGCAGCAGTACAGGGTCGGCAGGGCATAGCACACATACGCAGTATTTT
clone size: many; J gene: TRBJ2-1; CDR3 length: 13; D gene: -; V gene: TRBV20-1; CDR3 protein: CSARSPTRNEQFF; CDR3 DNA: TGCAGTGCTAGATCCCCCACTAGGAATGAGCAGTTCTTC
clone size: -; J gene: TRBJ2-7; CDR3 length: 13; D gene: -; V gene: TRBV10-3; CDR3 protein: CAIWEGAFYEQYF; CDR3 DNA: TGTGCCATCTGGGAGGGGGCCTTCTACGAGCAGTACTTC
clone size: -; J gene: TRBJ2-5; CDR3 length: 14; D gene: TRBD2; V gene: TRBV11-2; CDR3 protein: CASSPGPGGETQYF; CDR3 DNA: TGTGCCAGCAGCCCGGGACCGGGGGGGGAGACCCAGTACTTC
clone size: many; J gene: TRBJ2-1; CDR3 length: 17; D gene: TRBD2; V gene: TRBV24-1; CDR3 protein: CATSDLGLAGGGNEQFF; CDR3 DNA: TGTGCCACCAGTGATTTAGGACTAGCGGGAGGAGGCAATGAGCAGTTCTTC
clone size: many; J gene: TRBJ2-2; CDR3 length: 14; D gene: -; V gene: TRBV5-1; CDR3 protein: CASSPRRVGGELFF; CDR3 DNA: TGCGCCAGCAGCCCCCGGAGGGTCGGCGGGGAGCTGTTTTTT
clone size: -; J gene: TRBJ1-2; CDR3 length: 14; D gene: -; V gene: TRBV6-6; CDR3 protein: CASSQQTGGYGYTF; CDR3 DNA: TGTGCCAGCAGTCAACAGACGGGCGGCTATGGCTACACCTTC
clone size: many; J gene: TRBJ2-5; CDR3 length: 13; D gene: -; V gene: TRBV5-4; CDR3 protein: CASSPTGKETQYF; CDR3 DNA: TGTGCCAGCAGTCCCACAGGGAAAGAGACCCAGTACTTC
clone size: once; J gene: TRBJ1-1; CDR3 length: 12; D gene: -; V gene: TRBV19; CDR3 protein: CASSIMGRGPFF; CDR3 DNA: TGTGCCAGTAGTATAATGGGTCGGGGGCCTTTCTTT
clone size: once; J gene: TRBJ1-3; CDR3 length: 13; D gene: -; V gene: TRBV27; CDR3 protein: CASKPGAGNTIYF; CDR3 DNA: TGTGCCAGCAAGCCGGGGGCTGGAAACACCATATATTTT
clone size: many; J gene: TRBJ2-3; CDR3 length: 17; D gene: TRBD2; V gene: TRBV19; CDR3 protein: CASSRTSGPPPLDTQYF; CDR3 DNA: TGTGCCAGTAGCAGGACTAGCGGGCCCCCGCCTTTGGATACGCAGTATTTT
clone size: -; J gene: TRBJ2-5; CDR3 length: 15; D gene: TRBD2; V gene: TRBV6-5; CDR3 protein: CASSHRGGPFETQYF; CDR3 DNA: TGTGCCAGCAGCCACCGGGGGGGGCCGTTCGAGACCCAGTACTTC
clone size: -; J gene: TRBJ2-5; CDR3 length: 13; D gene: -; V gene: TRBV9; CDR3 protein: CASSVSGEKTQYF; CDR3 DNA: TGTGCCAGCAGCGTATCGGGGGAGAAGACCCAGTACTTC
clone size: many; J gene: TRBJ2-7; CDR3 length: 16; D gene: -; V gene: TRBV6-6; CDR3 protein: CASSTQTRYPPYEQYF; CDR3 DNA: TGTGCCAGCAGTACCCAGACTCGTTACCCTCCCTACGAGCAGTACTTC
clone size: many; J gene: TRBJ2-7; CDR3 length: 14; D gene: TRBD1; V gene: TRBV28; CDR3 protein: CASSEGQDIMEQYF; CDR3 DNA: TGTGCCAGCAGTGAAGGACAGGATATCATGGAGCAGTACTTC
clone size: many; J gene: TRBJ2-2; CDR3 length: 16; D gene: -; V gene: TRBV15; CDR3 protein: CATSRDRPSVAGELFF; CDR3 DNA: TGTGCCACCAGCAGAGATCGGCCTAGCGTGGCCGGGGAGCTGTTTTTT
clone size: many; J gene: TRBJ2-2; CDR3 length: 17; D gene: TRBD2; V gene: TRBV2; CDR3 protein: CASTRTAGGTNTGELFF; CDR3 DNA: TGTGCCAGCACCAGGACGGCGGGGGGGACGAACACCGGGGAGCTGTTTTTT
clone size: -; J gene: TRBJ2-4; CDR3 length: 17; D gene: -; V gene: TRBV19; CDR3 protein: CASSILRGARAKNIQSF; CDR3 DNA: TGTGCCAGTAGTATCCTGAGGGGCGCGAGGGCCAAAAACATTCAGTCCTTC
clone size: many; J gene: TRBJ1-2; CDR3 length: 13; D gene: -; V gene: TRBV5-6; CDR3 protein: CASSLVPGGGYTF; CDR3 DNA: TGTGCCAGCAGCTTGGTACCGGGTGGCGGCTACACCTTC
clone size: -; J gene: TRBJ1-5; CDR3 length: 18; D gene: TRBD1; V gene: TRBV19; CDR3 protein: CASSARLTRGRPNQPQHF; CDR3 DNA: TGTGCCAGTAGTGCTCGACTCACCAGGGGGCGGCCCAATCAGCCCCAGCATTTT
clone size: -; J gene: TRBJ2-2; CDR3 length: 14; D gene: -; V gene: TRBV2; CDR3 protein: CASAQGSRNGELFF; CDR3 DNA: TGTGCCAGCGCCCAGGGCAGCCGAAACGGGGAGCTGTTTTTT
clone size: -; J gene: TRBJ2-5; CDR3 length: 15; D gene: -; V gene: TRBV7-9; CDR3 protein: CASSLEAGSLRTQYF; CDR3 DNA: TGTGCCAGCAGCTTGGAGGCAGGGAGTTTGAGGACCCAGTACTTC
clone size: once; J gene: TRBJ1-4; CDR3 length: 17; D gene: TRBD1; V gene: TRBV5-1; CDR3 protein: CASSWPRNGTDNEKLFF; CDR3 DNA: TGCGCCAGCAGCTGGCCAAGGAACGGGACAGATAATGAAAAACTGTTTTTT
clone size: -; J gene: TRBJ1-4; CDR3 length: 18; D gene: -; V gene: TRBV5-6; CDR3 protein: CASSLARCGQSTNEKLFF; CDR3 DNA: TGTGCCAGCAGCTTGGCCAGGTGTGGGCAATCAACTAATGAAAAACTGTTTTTT
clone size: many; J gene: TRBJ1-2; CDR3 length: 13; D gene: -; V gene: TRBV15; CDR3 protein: CATSRGPGDGYTF; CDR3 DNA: TGTGCCACCAGCAGAGGACCAGGGGACGGCTACACCTTC
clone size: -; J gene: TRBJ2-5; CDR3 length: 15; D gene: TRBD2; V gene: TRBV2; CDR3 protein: CASSLIRGGQETQYF; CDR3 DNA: TGTGCCAGCAGTCTCATTCGGGGGGGCCAGGAGACCCAGTACTTC
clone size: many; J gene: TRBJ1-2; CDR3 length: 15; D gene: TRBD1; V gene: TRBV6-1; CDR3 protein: CASSEATGWNYGYTF; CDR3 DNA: TGTGCCAGCAGTGAAGCGACAGGGTGGAACTATGGCTACACCTTC
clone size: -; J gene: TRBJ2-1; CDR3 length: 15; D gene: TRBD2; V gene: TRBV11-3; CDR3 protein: CASSLGREYYNEQFF; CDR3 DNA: TGTGCCAGCAGCTTAGGGCGGGAGTACTACAATGAGCAGTTCTTC
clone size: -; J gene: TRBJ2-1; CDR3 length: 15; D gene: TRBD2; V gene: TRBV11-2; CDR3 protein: CASRQTGTSGNEQFF; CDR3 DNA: TGTGCCAGCAGACAAACCGGGACTAGCGGGAATGAGCAGTTCTTC
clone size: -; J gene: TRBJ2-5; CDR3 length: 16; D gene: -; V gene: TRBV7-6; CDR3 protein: CASSLGLGGYQETQYF; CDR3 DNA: TGTGCCAGCAGCTTAGGCCTTGGGGGGTACCAAGAGACCCAGTACTTC
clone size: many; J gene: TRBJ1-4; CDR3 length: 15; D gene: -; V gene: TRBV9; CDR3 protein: CASSVGGRLDEKLFF; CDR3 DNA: TGTGCCAGCAGCGTAGGGGGGCGATTAGACGAAAAACTGTTTTTT
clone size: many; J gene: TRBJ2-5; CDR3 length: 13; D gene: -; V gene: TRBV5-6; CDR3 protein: CASSKDWGDTQYF; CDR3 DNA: TGTGCCAGCAGCAAGGACTGGGGGGATACCCAGTACTTC